This T cell receptor beta chain is drawn from a study of metastatic and nonmetastatic thyroid tumors. This clone has at least ten counts. Thyroid surgery had not been preceded by any treatment in any patient. TCRdb reassembled clones from the PCR reads with MiXCR. The repertoire holds some 84,000 clones, with about 9.1% as singletons. CDR3 length: 13 residues. Germline V gene lookup returns CDR1 MNHEY and CDR2 SMNVEV (reference sequence). V was clipped by 0 bases and J by 3 bases, with 5 bases between them. This chain links TRBV27 with TRBJ1-1; D gene unclear. Sequencing used blood. This receptor was identified in a female donor with papillary thyroid cancer or a benign thyroid nodule (not recorded which). Some clones in this sample may be carry-over from other donors' samples. In DNA form, the CDR3 reads TGTGCCAGCAGTTTATCGACTGACACTGAAGCTTTCTTT. It is translated as CASSLSTDTEAFF.